The TCR beta chain described here comes from a study of OX40 agonist ivuxolimab in advanced cancers. Whole-study context: Hepatocellular carcinoma, melanoma, renal cell or head and neck cancer was diagnosed in the dose-escalation patients.

The study sampled blood at baseline, cycle 4 day 1, and cycle 7 day 1. The method was immunoSEQ multiplex PCR; TCRdb's version includes in-frame clones alone and lacks a portion of them. The repertoire has approximately 82,000 clones, more than 75% of them found once; the top ten carry about 0.57%. The germline V and J ends were trimmed by 5 bases and 10 bases, with 21 bases remaining between them. Germline V gene data show CDR1 as SGHTA and CDR2 as FQGNSA. The CDR3 runs to 16 residues. The TCR sequence derives from an adult with an advanced solid tumor such as melanoma, head and neck, liver or kidney cancer. J is TRBJ1-6 and V is TRBV7-2; TRBD1 is a possible D gene (5 bases). The sequences come from CD4+ or CD8+ T cells sorted from blood, collected in a trial of the OX40 agonist ivuxolimab. For the CDR3, the DNA is TGTGCCAGCAGCCCTCTGGGGCCAGGGACGGGCTCACCCCTCCACTTT. Its translation is CASSPLGPGTGSPLHF.